This TCR beta chain is drawn from a study of blood T cell repertoires in COVID-19. As for the study in general: The United States, Italy and Spain were the sources of the acute and convalescent COVID-19 samples.

Original processing methods: By means of reference gene primer amplification, nucleated cell counts were estimated. The protocol was immunoSEQ multiplex PCR, while the TCRdb copy is restricted to in-frame clones and leaves out a portion. The DNA was the basis for D and trimming; V, J and clone size are from that table. The table records over 85,000 clones, around 80% of them present only once. Germline assignment: CDR1 LNHDA and CDR2 SQIVND (reference sequence). V gave up 6 bases and J gave up 11 bases; unmatched junction bases: 7. The CDR3 is made up of 11 amino acids. The chain uses TRBV19 and TRBJ2-7, with 7 bases fitting TRBD2. The clonotype originates from a man aged 55 to 70 with active or convalescent COVID-19. Material: peripheral blood. The CDR3 sequence is CASRGGLAEYF. CDR3 bases: TGTGCCAGTAGAGGAGGGCTAGCGGAGTACTTC.